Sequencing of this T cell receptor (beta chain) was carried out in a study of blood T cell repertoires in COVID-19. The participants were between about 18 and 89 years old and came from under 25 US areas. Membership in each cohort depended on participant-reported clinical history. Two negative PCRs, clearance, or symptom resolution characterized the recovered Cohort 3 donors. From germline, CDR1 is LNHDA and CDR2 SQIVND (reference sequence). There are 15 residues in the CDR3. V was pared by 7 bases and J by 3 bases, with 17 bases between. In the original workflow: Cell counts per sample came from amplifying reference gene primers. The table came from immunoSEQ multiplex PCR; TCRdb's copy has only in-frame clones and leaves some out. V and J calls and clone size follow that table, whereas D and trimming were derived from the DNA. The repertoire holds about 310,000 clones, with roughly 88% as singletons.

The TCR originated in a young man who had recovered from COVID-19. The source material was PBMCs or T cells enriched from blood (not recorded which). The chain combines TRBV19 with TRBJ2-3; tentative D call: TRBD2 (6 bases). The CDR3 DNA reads TGTGCCAGTACTCTGGACACGGGGAGGACAGATACGCAGTATTTT. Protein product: CASTLDTGRTDTQYF.